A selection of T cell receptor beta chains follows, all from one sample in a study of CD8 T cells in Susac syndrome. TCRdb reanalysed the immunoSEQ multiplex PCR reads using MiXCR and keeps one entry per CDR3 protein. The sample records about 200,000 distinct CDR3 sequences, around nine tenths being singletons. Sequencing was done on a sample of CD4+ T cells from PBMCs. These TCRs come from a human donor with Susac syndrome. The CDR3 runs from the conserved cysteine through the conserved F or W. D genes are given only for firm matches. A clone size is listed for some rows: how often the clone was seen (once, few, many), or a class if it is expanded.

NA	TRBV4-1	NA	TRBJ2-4	CASSHGLKNIQYF	TGCGCCAGCAGCCATGGACTTAAAAACATTCAGTACTTC
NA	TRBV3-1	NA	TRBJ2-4	CASSQWSARAKNIQYF	TGTGCCAGCAGCCAATGGTCGGCCAGAGCCAAAAACATTCAGTACTTC
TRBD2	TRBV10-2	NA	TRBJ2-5	CASMTPSSGDQETQYF	TGCGCCAGCATGACCCCCAGTAGCGGGGACCAAGAGACCCAGTACTTC
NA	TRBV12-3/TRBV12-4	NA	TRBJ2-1	CASSLSGVEQFF	TGTGCCAGCAGTTTGTCCGGCGTTGAGCAGTTCTTC
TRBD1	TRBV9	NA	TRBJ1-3	CASSVAGDSRYSGNTIYF	TGTGCCAGCAGCGTAGCTGGGGACAGCCGTTACTCTGGAAACACCATATATTTT
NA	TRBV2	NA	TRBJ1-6	CASSAQGYNSPLHF	TGTGCCAGCAGTGCTCAGGGCTATAATTCACCCCTCCACTTT
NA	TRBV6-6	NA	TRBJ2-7	CASKTRQGGEQYF	TGTGCCAGTAAAACACGCCAGGGGGGAGAGCAGTACTTC
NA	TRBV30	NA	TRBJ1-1	CAWTEERRVANTEAFF	TGTGCCTGGACGGAGGAAAGGCGGGTGGCGAACACTGAAGCTTTCTTT
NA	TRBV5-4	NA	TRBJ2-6	CASSSHTGANVLTF	TGTGCCAGCAGCTCCCACACTGGGGCCAACGTCCTGACTTTC
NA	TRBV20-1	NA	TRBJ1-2	CSATNNRVLYDYTF	TGCAGTGCTACGAATAACAGGGTTTTGTATGACTACACCTTC
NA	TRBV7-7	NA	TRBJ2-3	CASSLAGSDTQYF	TGTGCTAGCAGCTTAGCAGGGTCAGATACGCAGTATTTT
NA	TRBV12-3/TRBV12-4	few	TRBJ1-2	CASSSGGLGYTF	TGTGCCAGCAGTTCCGGCGGGTTAGGCTACACCTTC
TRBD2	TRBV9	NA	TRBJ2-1	CASSANSGGYNEQFF	TGTGCCAGCAGCGCCAATAGCGGGGGGTACAATGAGCAGTTCTTC
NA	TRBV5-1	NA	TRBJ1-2	CASSSLPRQANYGYTF	TGCGCCAGCAGCTCCCTACCCCGGCAGGCTAACTATGGCTACACCTTC
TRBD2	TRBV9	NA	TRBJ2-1	CASSVGSSGGYNEQFF	TGTGCCAGCAGCGTAGGGTCTAGCGGGGGGTACAATGAGCAGTTCTTC
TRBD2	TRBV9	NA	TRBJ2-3	CASSVAGRAEDTQYF	TGTGCCAGCAGCGTAGCCGGGAGGGCCGAGGATACGCAGTATTTT
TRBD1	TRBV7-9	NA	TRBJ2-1	CASSLTGERSAQVF	TGTGCCAGCAGCCTCACAGGGGAACGGTCCGCGCAGGTCTTC
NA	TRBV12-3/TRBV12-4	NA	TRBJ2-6	CASSLYFGSGANVLTF	TGTGCCAGCAGTTTATACTTTGGCTCTGGGGCCAACGTCCTGACTTTC
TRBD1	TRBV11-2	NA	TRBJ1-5	CASSPGTGVRQPQHF	TGTGCCAGCAGCCCTGGGACAGGGGTTCGGCAGCCCCAGCATTTT
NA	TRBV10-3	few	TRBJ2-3	CAISELGDATDTQYF	TGTGCCATCAGTGAGTTGGGGGACGCTACAGATACGCAGTATTTT
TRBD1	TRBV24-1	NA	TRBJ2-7	CATSDTGGDGYEQYF	TGTGCCACCAGTGATACAGGGGGCGATGGTTACGAGCAGTACTTC
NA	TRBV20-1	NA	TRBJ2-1	CSAHTGPGDNEQFF	TGCAGTGCTCATACCGGGCCAGGGGACAATGAGCAGTTCTTC
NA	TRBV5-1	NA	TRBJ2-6	CASNPHPRLISGANVLTF	TGCGCCAGCAACCCACACCCCAGACTGATCTCTGGGGCCAACGTCCTGACTTTC
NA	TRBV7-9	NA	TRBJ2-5	CASSSPPRQETQYF	TGTGCCAGCAGCTCCCCCCCCCGACAAGAGACCCAGTACTTC
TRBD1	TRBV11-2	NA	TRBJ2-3	CASSLAMTGKFDTQYF	TGTGCCAGCAGCTTAGCCATGACAGGGAAGTTCGATACGCAGTATTTT
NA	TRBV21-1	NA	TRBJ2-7	CASSNHPSGGKTYEQYF	TGTGCCAGCAGCAATCATCCGAGTGGCGGGAAAACCTACGAGCAGTACTTC
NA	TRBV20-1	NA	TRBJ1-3	CSAPYQGRGSGNTIYF	TGCAGTGCTCCATACCAGGGCAGGGGCTCTGGAAACACCATATATTTT
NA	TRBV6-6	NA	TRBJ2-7	CASSRVKGGNSYEQYF	TGTGCCAGCAGCCGAGTGAAGGGCGGGAATTCCTACGAGCAGTACTTC